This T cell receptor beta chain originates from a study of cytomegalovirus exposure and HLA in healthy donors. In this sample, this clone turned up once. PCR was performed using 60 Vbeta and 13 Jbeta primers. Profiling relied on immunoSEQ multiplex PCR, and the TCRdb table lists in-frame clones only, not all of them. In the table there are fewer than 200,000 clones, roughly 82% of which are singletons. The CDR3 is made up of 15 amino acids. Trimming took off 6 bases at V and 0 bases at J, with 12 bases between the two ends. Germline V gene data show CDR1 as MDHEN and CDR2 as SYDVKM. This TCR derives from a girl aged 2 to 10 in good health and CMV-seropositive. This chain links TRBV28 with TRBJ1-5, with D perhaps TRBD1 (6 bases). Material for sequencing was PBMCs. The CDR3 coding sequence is TGTGCCAGCAGCCAGGGACACCTTAGCAATCAGCCCCAGCATTTT. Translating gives CASSQGHLSNQPQHF.